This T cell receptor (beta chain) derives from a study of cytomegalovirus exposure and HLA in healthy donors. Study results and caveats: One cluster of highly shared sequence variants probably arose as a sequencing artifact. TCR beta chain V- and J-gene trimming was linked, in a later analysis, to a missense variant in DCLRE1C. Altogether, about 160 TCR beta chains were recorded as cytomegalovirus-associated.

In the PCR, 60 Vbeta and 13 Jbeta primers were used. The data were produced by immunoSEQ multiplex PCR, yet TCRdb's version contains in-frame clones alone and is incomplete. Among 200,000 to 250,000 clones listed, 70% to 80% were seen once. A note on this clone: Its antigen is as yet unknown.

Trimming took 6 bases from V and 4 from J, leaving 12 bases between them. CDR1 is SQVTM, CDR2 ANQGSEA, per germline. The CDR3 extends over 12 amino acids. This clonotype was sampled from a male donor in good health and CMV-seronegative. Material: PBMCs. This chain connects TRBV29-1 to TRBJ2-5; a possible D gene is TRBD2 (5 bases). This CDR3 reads CSVQTGSETQYF. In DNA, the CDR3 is TGCAGCGTCCAGACGGGGTCAGAGACCCAGTACTTC.